The rows below give T cell receptor beta chains drawn from one sample of a study of tumor-infiltrating lymphocytes in localized non-small cell lung cancer. Sequencing was performed with immunoSEQ multiplex PCR; in TCRdb, only in-frame clones are kept and a portion is missing. The sample includes 9,500 to 10,000 clones, around 70% seen only once; the top ten take less than 25%. The material sequenced was lung tumor tissue. The receptors come from a human donor with non-small cell lung cancer. CDR3s leave out the opening cysteine and the closing phenylalanine or tryptophan. The order of the fields is V gene, CDR3 protein.

v_gene: TRBV5-6
CDR3aa: ASSLNRPNTEAF

v_gene: TRBV2
CDR3aa: ASSSDRNTEAF

v_gene: TRBV7-2
CDR3aa: ASSRRASGAGKTYEQY

v_gene: TRBV14
CDR3aa: ASSRWAVGEAF

v_gene: TRBV5-1
CDR3aa: ASSMGTARTGELF

v_gene: TRBV10-1
CDR3aa: ASSLQGKEGEQF

v_gene: TRBV6-5
CDR3aa: ASRGVLRGYT

v_gene: TRBV7-8
CDR3aa: ALRGSGGAETQY

v_gene: TRBV5-4
CDR3aa: ASSLGIEAF

v_gene: TRBV9
CDR3aa: AILGTGSYEQY

v_gene: TRBV29-1
CDR3aa: SVEDMGSNTEAF

v_gene: TRBV27
CDR3aa: ASSPGRRDMNTEAF

v_gene: TRBV6-5
CDR3aa: ASSYAVGTEAF

v_gene: TRBV6-6
CDR3aa: ASSLQGDYGYT

v_gene: TRBV15
CDR3aa: ATSRDYGHRINSQGYT

v_gene: TRBV5-6
CDR3aa: ASSLAGGGINEKLF

v_gene: TRBV7-9
CDR3aa: ASSPLSGGLGYT

v_gene: TRBV5-5
CDR3aa: ASSLLRDTEAF

v_gene: TRBV18
CDR3aa: ASSPPGQIYEQY

v_gene: TRBV19
CDR3aa: ASSEDGTYGYT

v_gene: TRBV4-2
CDR3aa: ASSSFPSYEQY

v_gene: TRBV18
CDR3aa: ASSPNRDSPLH

v_gene: TRBV6-5
CDR3aa: ASRGNRGGEQY

v_gene: TRBV14
CDR3aa: ASSPLGSAGELF

v_gene: TRBV6-1
CDR3aa: ASSETGTEAF

v_gene: TRBV9
CDR3aa: ASSGSAEQY

v_gene: TRBV2
CDR3aa: ASSTPYVSYEQY

v_gene: TRBV11-3
CDR3aa: ASSSGTDGKETQY

v_gene: TRBV19
CDR3aa: ASSRDKGYGYT

v_gene: TRBV7-9
CDR3aa: ASSSGGNRDKNIQY

v_gene: TRBV2
CDR3aa: ASSKGQLANTGELF

v_gene: TRBV20-1
CDR3aa: SAGTGGFSF

v_gene: TRBV19
CDR3aa: ASRTGVGAF

v_gene: TRBV7-2
CDR3aa: ASSQSQGLTGGYT

v_gene: TRBV19
CDR3aa: ASSDGNYGYT

v_gene: TRBV5-1
CDR3aa: ASSPPEAGGRRGGELF

v_gene: TRBV5-1
CDR3aa: ASSLLTDTEAF

v_gene: TRBV14
CDR3aa: ASTPDGPAMNTEAF

v_gene: TRBV5-1
CDR3aa: ASSLGTSGETQY

v_gene: TRBV9
CDR3aa: ASSEVDRDSGNTIY

v_gene: TRBV7-2
CDR3aa: ASSSWGQGTDTQY

v_gene: TRBV2
CDR3aa: ASTLEGPITNYGYT